Presented here are 14 T cell receptor beta chains from one specimen sequenced in a study of blood T cell repertoires in COVID-19. Measured with immunoSEQ multiplex PCR; TCRdb has only the in-frame clones, and not every one. This table holds under 75,000 clones, 80% to 95% found once. Material: peripheral blood. These receptors came from a man in his forties or fifties with active COVID-19.

The chain carries TRBV6-5 and TRBJ2-5; D unclear. CDR1 and CDR2 from the germline V gene are MNHEY and SVGAGI. The germline V and J ends were trimmed by 5 bases and 5 bases, with 12 bases remaining between them. CDR3 size: 13 residues. This CDR3 is CASSLVRWETQYF. The DNA of the CDR3 is TGTGCCAGCAGTCTGGTGAGGTGGGAGACCCAGTACTTC.

The sample holds one count of this clone. The J gene is TRBJ2-5, the V gene TRBV6-1; TRBD2 agrees at 9 bases. Germline-derived CDR1 and CDR2 are MNHNS and SASEGT. The CDR3 has 16 residues. The V segment lost 4 bases and the J segment 4 bases; nucleotides outside the gene matches: 10. The CDR3 coding sequence is TGTGCCAGCAGTGCCCTACCTAGCGGGAACAGAGAGACCCAGTACTTC. Translating gives CASSALPSGNRETQYF.

The CDR3 loop is CASSDPSRGRYEQYF. The DNA of the CDR3 is TGTGCCAGCAGTGATCCGTCAAGGGGGCGTTACGAGCAGTACTTC. The gene calls are TRBV2 and TRBJ2-7; 7 bases are a match to TRBD1. CDR1 and CDR2 from the germline V gene are SNHLY and FYNNEI. The CDR3 totals 15 residues. Trimming removed 3 bases from V and 4 bases from J; junction bases left unmatched: 9.

CDR3 sequence: CASIRDRVSGGYTF. DNA for the CDR3: TGTGCCAGTATCCGGGACAGGGTTTCTGGTGGCTACACCTTC. The V and J genes are TRBV19 and TRBJ1-2; 9 bases fit TRBD1. This CDR3 is 14 amino acids long. The germline CDR1 and CDR2 sequences are LNHDA and SQIVND (reference sequence). V lost 7 bases and J lost 7; bases outside the gene matches: 10.

This rearrangement joins TRBV18 to TRBJ1-2; 11 bases agree with TRBD1. CDR1 is KGHSH, CDR2 LQKENI, per germline. The V gene end was trimmed by 3 bases and the J gene end by 9 bases; junction bases not matched to a gene: 6. CDR3 length: 14 amino acids. The DNA of the CDR3 is TGTGCCAGCTCACCGCGGGACAGGGGGTCGAGCTACACCTTC. Residues: CASSPRDRGSSYTF.

The chain recombines TRBV27 with TRBJ1-4; unclear D gene. Germline CDR1 reads MNHEY; CDR2 reads SMNVEV (reference sequence). Trimming removed 3 bases at V and 8 bases at J, with 13 bases between. This CDR3 contains 14 residues. The CDR3 loop reads CASSLGRGGEKLFF. CDR3 nucleotide sequence: TGTGCCAGCAGTTTGGGCCGGGGTGGCGAAAAACTGTTTTTT.

The chain couples TRBV11-3 to TRBJ1-3; tentatively, D is TRBD1 (6 bases). The CDR3 extends over 15 amino acids. Trimming removed 5 bases from V and 2 bases from J, with 13 bases in between. Germline CDR1 is SGHNT and CDR2 is YENEEA. The CDR3 DNA reads as TGTGCCAGCAGCCGACGCCGGGACACTGGAAACACCATATATTTT. Amino acid sequence: CASSRRRDTGNTIYF. The full variable domain, in which reference TRBV11-3 and TRBJ1-3 provide the parts outside the CDR3, is EAGVVQSPRYKIIEKKQPVAFWCNPISGHNTLYWYLQNLGQGPELLIRYENEEAVDDSQLPKDRFSAERLKGVDSTLKIQPAELGDSAVYLCASSRRRDTGNTIYFGEGSWLTVV.

The V gene is TRBV5-1, the J gene TRBJ2-2; TRBD1 is a possible D gene (5 bases). The CDR3 is made up of 15 amino acids. Germline CDR1 is SGHRS and CDR2 is YFSETQ. The ends were cut back, 3 bases at V and 1 base at J, with 10 bases in the middle. The chain's CDR3 is CASSYGHLNTGELFF. The CDR3 nucleotides read TGCGCCAGCAGCTATGGACACCTGAACACCGGGGAGCTGTTTTTT.

V and J are TRBV5-1 and TRBJ2-1, with 8 bases lining up with TRBD1. The CDR3 runs to 13 residues. Germline V gene data show CDR1 as SGHRS and CDR2 as YFSETQ. The V and J ends lost 6 bases and 7 bases, in that order; junction bases with no gene match: 6. This CDR3 reads CASKGQGRNEQFF. The CDR3 DNA follows: TGCGCCAGCAAAGGACAGGGTCGGAATGAGCAGTTCTTC. Full variable domain (remainder filled in from reference TRBV5-1 and TRBJ2-1): KAGVTQTPRYLIKTRGQQVTLSCSPISGHRSVSWYQQTPGQGLQFLFEYFSETQRNKGNFPGRFSGRQFSNSRSEMNVSTLELGDSALYLCASKGQGRNEQFFGPGTRLTVL.

The chain joins TRBV28 to TRBJ2-7, with 9 bases matching TRBD1. The CDR3 is made up of 14 amino acids. Germline assignment: CDR1 MDHEN and CDR2 SYDVKM. V shed 10 bases, J shed 1 base, and the junction held 8 bases outside the gene matches. CDR3 residues: CAINPGQGSYEQYF. For the CDR3, the DNA is TGTGCCATTAACCCGGGACAGGGATCCTACGAGCAGTACTTC. Variable domain in full (rest from reference TRBV28 and TRBJ2-7): DVKVTQSSRYLVKRTGEKVFLECVQDMDHENMFWYRQDPGLGLRLIYFSYDVKMKEKGDIPEGYSVSREKKERFSLILESASTNQTSMYLCAINPGQGSYEQYFGPGTRLTVT.

The DNA of the CDR3 is TGTGCCAGCGTAGGGAGGCGCCTAGGGTCTGAGCAGTTCTTC. It is translated as CASVGRRLGSEQFF. The chain is built from TRBV2 and TRBJ2-1; possible D gene TRBD2, 6 bases. This CDR3 has 14 residues. Germline CDR1 and CDR2: SNHLY and FYNNEI. Trimming removed 8 bases from V and 9 bases from J, with 20 bases in between.

The chain uses TRBV5-4 and TRBJ2-3; the match to TRBD2 covers 11 bases. Germline V gives CDR1 SGHNT, CDR2 YYREEE (reference sequence). The CDR3 consists of 16 residues. V shed 4 bases, J shed 8 bases, and the junction held 12 bases outside the gene matches. CDR3 DNA: TGTGCCAGCAGCCCCGGGACTAGCGGTTCACAGAGTACGCAGTATTTT. Translation gives CASSPGTSGSQSTQYF.

This clone was detected once. This rearrangement joins TRBV7-2 to TRBJ2-1; 10 bases align to TRBD1. The CDR3 sequence is 16 residues long. V was clipped by 1 base and J by 10 bases; unmatched bases: 10. The germline V gene encodes CDR1 SGHTA and CDR2 FQGNSA. CDR3 sequence (DNA): TGTGCCAGCAGCTTAGGGGCACCGGGACAGGGGAGCGAGCAGTTCTTC. Protein product: CASSLGAPGQGSEQFF.

This chain uses TRBV19 with TRBJ2-7; a possible D gene is TRBD1 (6 bases). CDR1 and CDR2 (germline): LNHDA, SQIVND (reference sequence). V was trimmed by 2 bases and J by 7 bases, leaving 12 bases between them. The CDR3 loop spans 13 amino acids. The CDR3 DNA reads as TGTGCCAGTAGTATACAGGGGCCGATGGAGCAGTACTTC. It translates to CASSIQGPMEQYF.